This T cell receptor beta chain came from a study of CD8+CD57+ T cells in acquired aplastic anemia. CD8+CD57+ cell expansion, shown by flow cytometry, had occurred in the patients selected for sequencing. Severe acquired aplastic anemia was present in every patient. This clonotype has only one observation. Germline V gene lookup returns CDR1 SGHDN and CDR2 FVKESK. V was shortened by 1 base and J by 1 base, with 10 bases between the two germline ends. The CDR3 is 15 amino acids. Genomic DNA was employed as the template in profiling TCR beta VDJ and CDR3. TCRdb re-analysed the reads in MiXCR, keeping a single row per CDR3 protein. Of 200,000 to 250,000 distinct CDR3 sequences in the sample, around 43% were seen once.

The chain recombines TRBV14 with TRBJ2-5, with D possibly matching TRBD1 (6 bases). This clonotype was sampled from a human donor with aplastic anemia. The sequencing sample was made of sorted CD4+, CD8+, or CD8+CD57+ T cells (not recorded which) from PBMCs. The CDR3 spells CASSQGQVLQETQYF. In DNA, the CDR3 is TGTGCCAGCAGCCAAGGACAGGTCCTCCAAGAGACCCAGTACTTC.